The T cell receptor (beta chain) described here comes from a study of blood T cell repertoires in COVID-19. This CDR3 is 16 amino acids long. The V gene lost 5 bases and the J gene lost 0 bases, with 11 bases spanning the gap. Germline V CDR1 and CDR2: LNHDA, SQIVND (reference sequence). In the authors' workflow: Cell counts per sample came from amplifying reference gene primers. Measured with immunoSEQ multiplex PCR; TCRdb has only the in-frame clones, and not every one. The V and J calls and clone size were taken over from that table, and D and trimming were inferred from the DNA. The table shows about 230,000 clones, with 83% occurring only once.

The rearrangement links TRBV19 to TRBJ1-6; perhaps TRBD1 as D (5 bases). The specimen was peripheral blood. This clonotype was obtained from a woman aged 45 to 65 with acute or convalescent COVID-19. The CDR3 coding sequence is TGTGCCAGTAGTGAGGCGGGGGTCTCCTATAATTCACCCCTCCACTTT. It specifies CASSEAGVSYNSPLHF.